The clone carrying this TCR beta chain has just a few counts. The antigen is not known. This record belongs to a study of T-cell reconstitution after alpha-beta-depleted transplantation in children. In germline, CDR1 is GTSNPN, CDR2 SVGIG (reference sequence). J gave up 6 bases and V 5 bases, and 7 bases lay outside the gene matches. This CDR3 has 13 amino acids. Whole-study results and caveats: Roughly two months post-transplant, alpha-beta T cells reportedly originated from several hundred graft clones that had expanded.

Unique molecular identifiers were incorporated during preparation of the TCRbeta library. Using its own MiXCR run on the PCR reads, TCRdb lists one record per CDR3 protein. The table shows 280,000 or so distinct CDR3 sequences, with under 14% occurring only once. The rearrangement uses TRBV30 and TRBJ2-3; 8 bases map to TRBD1. Sequenced material: peripheral blood, taken 180 days after TCRalphabeta/CD19-depleted stem cell transplant. The clonotype comes from a male patient between 2 and 10 years old who had a stem cell transplant for chronic granulomatous disease, so the T cells may come from the graft donor. CDR3 in amino acids: CAWDRGGRDTQYF. For the CDR3, the DNA is TGTGCCTGGGACAGGGGTGGGAGGGATACGCAGTATTTT. The whole variable domain, remainder taken from reference TRBV30 and TRBJ2-3, is SQTIHQWPATLVQPVGSPLSLECTVEGTSNPNLYWYRQAAGRGLQLLFYSVGIGQISSEVPQNLSASRPQDRQFILSSKKLLLSDSGFYLCAWDRGGRDTQYFGPGTRLTVL.